This section outlines one TCR beta chain sequence together with its context. These data originate in a study of CD8+ T cells in alopecia areata. Isolated RNA was reverse transcribed into cDNA used as the sequencing template. This table comes from immunoSEQ multiplex PCR, and its TCRdb copy is limited to in-frame clones, with some not included. The sample carries roughly 150,000 clones, around three fifths recorded once. Germline trimming cut 3 bases from V and 8 bases from J; bases unmatched to any gene: 7. This CDR3 contains 14 residues. Per the germline V gene, CDR1 is KGHSH and CDR2 is LQKENI. The sequencing here drew on CD4+ T cells sorted from blood, taken at week 0. This chain connects TRBV18 to TRBJ2-1; 7 bases align to TRBD1. This TCR was sampled from a human donor with alopecia areata. CDR3 protein: CASSPRGPVDEQFF. In DNA, the CDR3 is TGTGCCAGCTCACCGAGGGGGCCGGTCGATGAGCAGTTCTTC. The complete variable domain, with remaining parts taken from reference TRBV18 and TRBJ2-1, reads NAGVMQNPRHLVRRRGQEARLRCSPMKGHSHVYWYRQLPEEGLKFMVYLQKENIIDESGMPKERFSAEFPKEGPSILRIQQVVRGDSAAYFCASSPRGPVDEQFFGPGTRLTVL.